This T cell receptor beta chain emerged from a study of neurological immune-mediated disorders. This clonotype was counted many times. Its antigen is currently unknown. Overall study results and limits: Sharing of CDR3 amino acid sequences among expanded clones across subjects was absent, suggesting private repertoires in all groups. Multiple sclerosis was found to have the least TCR clonal expansion, below healthy controls, and HTLV-1-associated myelopathy the most.

The CDR3 sequence is 14 residues long. The V gene lost 0 bases and the J gene lost 6 bases, with 12 bases spanning the gap. CDR1 and CDR2 (germline): SGHDN, FVKESK. Each TCR transcript was tagged with a 10-nucleotide random UMI during 5'RACE. TCRdb analysed the 5' RACE reads with MiXCR anew, one entry per CDR3 protein. The sample comprises about 80,000 distinct CDR3 sequences, over 4.5% of which are singletons, and 7.9% rests with the top ten. Time point defined: longitudinal time-point 2. The clonotype was recovered from an older woman with multiple sclerosis. Sequenced: PBMCs. This chain links TRBV14 with TRBJ2-7; D is uncertain. The CDR3 DNA is TGTGCCAGCAGCCAAGACCTGAGGACCCCCGAGCAGTACTTC. Amino acid sequence: CASSQDLRTPEQYF.